The rows below give T cell receptor beta chains drawn from one sample of a study of Ad26.COV2.S vaccination and SARS-CoV-2 variants. Sequencing used immunoSEQ multiplex PCR; TCRdb keeps in-frame clones, though not all of them. The sample includes 410,000 or so clones, around nine tenths of them seen just once. The input for sequencing was peripheral blood, taken in a trial of Ad26.COV2.S vaccine versus placebo. These receptors were collected from a person aged 18-60 years who received the Ad26.COV2.S COVID-19 vaccine or a placebo. The CDR3 runs from the conserved cysteine through the conserved F or W. D genes are given only for firm matches. A row's size may be missing; if present it is once, few, many or a size class.

TRBV4-1	TRBD1	TRBJ2-4	.	14	TGCGCCAGCAGCCAGGTCGGACAGGACCTAATTCAGTACTTC	CASSQVGQDLIQYF
TRBV7-9	.	TRBJ1-3	.	15	TGTGCCAGCAGCTTACGGGGCACCTCTGGAAACACCATATATTTT	CASSLRGTSGNTIYF
TRBV6-6	.	TRBJ2-7	.	15	TGTGCCAGCAGTTACTCGAGAGGGCCCCACTACGAGCAGTACTTC	CASSYSRGPHYEQYF
TRBV19	.	TRBJ2-1	.	14	TGTGCCAGTAGTATAGCAGGAGGAAGTAATGAGCAGTTCTTC	CASSIAGGSNEQFF
TRBV15	.	TRBJ1-6	.	14	TGTGCCACCAGCAGAGCGCTTCATAATTCACCCCTCCACTTT	CATSRALHNSPLHF
TRBV5-6	TRBD1	TRBJ2-1	.	16	TGTGCCAGCAGCTTGCGGACAGGCATCTCCTACAATGAGCAGTTCTTC	CASSLRTGISYNEQFF
TRBV27	.	TRBJ2-1	.	12	TGTGCCAGCAGTGAATACAGCAGTGAGCAGTTCTTC	CASSEYSSEQFF
TRBV5-1	TRBD1	TRBJ1-6	.	14	TGCGCCAGCAGCCCTGACAGGGGAGGTTCACCCCTCCACTTT	CASSPDRGGSPLHF
TRBV6-5	.	TRBJ1-2	.	14	TGTGCCAGCAGTTACTCGTCTGCTAACTATGGCTACACCTTC	CASSYSSANYGYTF
TRBV10-1	TRBD1	TRBJ1-2	.	12	TGCGCCAGCAGCAAGGACAGGGTCGGCTACACCTTC	CASSKDRVGYTF
TRBV7-9	TRBD2	TRBJ2-5	.	16	TGTGCCAGCAGCTTAGTATTAGCGGGAGGCCAAGAGACCCAGTACTTC	CASSLVLAGGQETQYF
TRBV6-2/TRBV6-3	.	TRBJ2-7	.	17	TGTGCCAGCAGTTATCGGCTAAGCCAAGGAAATAACTACGAGCAGTACTTC	CASSYRLSQGNNYEQYF
TRBV19	.	TRBJ1-2	.	16	TGTGCCAGTACCCCCTACAGTTCCGGCGCTAACTATGGCTACACCTTC	CASTPYSSGANYGYTF
TRBV6-5	.	TRBJ1-6	.	14	TGTGCCAGCAGTTACGGCGGCAGGGATTCACCCCTCCACTTT	CASSYGGRDSPLHF
TRBV7-8	TRBD1	TRBJ1-2	.	15	TGTGCCAGCAGCAAATACCGGGACAGGGGCTATGGCTACACCTTC	CASSKYRDRGYGYTF
TRBV7-2	TRBD1	TRBJ2-2	.	15	TGTGCCAGCAAGAGGGACAGGACGAACACCGGGGAGCTGTTTTTT	CASKRDRTNTGELFF
TRBV5-8	TRBD2	TRBJ2-1	.	18	TGTGCCAGCAGCTTGGCCGTGCTAGCGGGAACATCCTACAATGAGCAGTTCTTC	CASSLAVLAGTSYNEQFF
TRBV3-1/TRBV3-2	TRBD2	TRBJ2-2	.	15	TGTGCCAGCAGCCAAGCGGGAGGGCTGGCCGGGGAGCTGTTTTTT	CASSQAGGLAGELFF
TRBV20-1	TRBD1	TRBJ2-1	.	10	TGCAGTGCCTCTTGGGACAGGCAGTTCTTC	CSASWDRQFF
TRBV6-2/TRBV6-3	TRBD1	TRBJ2-2	.	18	TGTGCCAGCAGTTACTATCGGGGAGGGACAGGGCTCACCGGGGAGCTGTTTTTT	CASSYYRGGTGLTGELFF
TRBV5-1	.	TRBJ2-3	.	13	TGCGCCAGCAGCATTCAGGGCACAGATACGCAGTATTTT	CASSIQGTDTQYF
TRBV20-1	.	TRBJ2-7	.	13	TGCAGTGCTAGTGTGTCTAGCGTCCACGAGCAGTACTTC	CSASVSSVHEQYF
TRBV4-1	.	TRBJ1-6	.	16	TGCGCCAGCAGCCAAGTGGGGGACGGATATAATTCACCCCTCCACTTT	CASSQVGDGYNSPLHF
TRBV27	TRBD1	TRBJ2-1	.	15	TGTGCCAGCAGTATCGGACAGGGGTCCTACAATGAGCAGTTCTTC	CASSIGQGSYNEQFF
TRBV6-5	.	TRBJ2-2	.	14	TGTGCCAGCAGTTACTCGAGGGGGACCGGGGAGCTGTTTTTT	CASSYSRGTGELFF
TRBV6-2/TRBV6-3	TRBD2	TRBJ2-7	.	17	TGTGCCAGCAGTTACCAAGGGACTAGCGGGAGTTCATGGGAGCAGTACTTC	CASSYQGTSGSSWEQYF
TRBV7-2	TRBD1	TRBJ2-7	.	15	TGTGCCAGCAGCCTCACCGGGACAGGGGGTTACGAGCAGTACTTC	CASSLTGTGGYEQYF
TRBV7-2	.	TRBJ1-2	.	14	TGTGCCAGCAGCTTAGGAGCAGGAAAATATGGCTACACCTTC	CASSLGAGKYGYTF
TRBV10-3	.	TRBJ2-2	.	15	TGTGCCATCAGTGAGTCGGCTTTTGGGGCCGGGGAGCTGTTTTTT	CAISESAFGAGELFF
TRBV3-1/TRBV3-2	TRBD1	TRBJ2-7	.	13	TGTGCCAGATTGGACAGGAGTTCCTACGAGCAGTACTTC	CARLDRSSYEQYF
TRBV2	.	TRBJ2-3	.	15	TGTGCCAGCAGTGGTCCGGCGGGGACTACAGATACGCAGTATTTT	CASSGPAGTTDTQYF
TRBV7-9	.	TRBJ1-2	.	12	TGTGCCAGCAGCTTCAATAACTATGGCTACACCTTC	CASSFNNYGYTF
TRBV10-3	TRBD2	TRBJ2-5	.	17	TGTGCCATCAGTGAGTCGCTTAGCGGGGGCCTCCAAGAGACCCAGTACTTC	CAISESLSGGLQETQYF
TRBV19	.	TRBJ1-1	once	13	TGTGCCAGTAGTATTCAATTGAACACTGAAGCTTTCTTT	CASSIQLNTEAFF
TRBV3-1/TRBV3-2	.	TRBJ1-3	.	16	TGTGCCAGCAGCCAAGGCCAGGGTTTAGACGGAAACACCATATATTTT	CASSQGQGLDGNTIYF
TRBV6-4	TRBD1	TRBJ1-6	.	17	TGTGCCAGCAGATCCGGGACAGGGAATCGGGATAATTCACCCCTCCACTTT	CASRSGTGNRDNSPLHF
TRBV15	.	TRBJ1-5	.	15	TGTGCCACCAGCAGAGATCGCGGGGGAGGTCAGCCCCAGCATTTT	CATSRDRGGGQPQHF
TRBV5-1	.	TRBJ2-5	.	16	TGCGCCAGCAGCTCTCCCCGACTAGTTAATCAAGAGACCCAGTACTTC	CASSSPRLVNQETQYF
TRBV29-1	TRBD1	TRBJ2-7	.	11	TGCAGCGTTGTAGGGGGCGCCGAGCAGTACTTC	CSVVGGAEQYF
TRBV29-1	.	TRBJ2-7	.	12	TGCAGCGTTGAAGAAGGGCTGAACGAGCAGTACTTC	CSVEEGLNEQYF
TRBV30	.	TRBJ1-2	.	13	TGTGCCTGGAGTTTGGCCCGGGGCTATGGCTACACCTTC	CAWSLARGYGYTF
TRBV20-1	.	TRBJ2-3	.	13	TGCAGTGCTAGTGGACTATTACCAGATACGCAGTATTTT	CSASGLLPDTQYF
TRBV5-8	TRBD1	TRBJ1-4	.	15	TGTGCCAGCAGCCATGAGACAGGGGTAGGGGAAAAACTGTTTTTT	CASSHETGVGEKLFF
TRBV14	.	TRBJ2-1	.	17	TGTGCCAGCAGCCTTTCTAGGGTCGCCAGCTCCTACAATGAGCAGTTCTTC	CASSLSRVASSYNEQFF
TRBV29-1	.	TRBJ1-4	.	13	TGCAGCGTTTATACGGGAGTCACTGAAAAACTGTTTTTT	CSVYTGVTEKLFF
TRBV7-9	.	TRBJ1-1	.	16	TGTGCCAGCAGCTTAGCAGTAATAGGGACGAACACTGAAGCTTTCTTT	CASSLAVIGTNTEAFF
TRBV7-2	.	TRBJ2-5	.	15	TGTGCCAGCAGCTTAGGTACATTTGGAAAAGAGACCCAGTACTTC	CASSLGTFGKETQYF
TRBV7-8	.	TRBJ2-3	.	13	TGTGCCAGCAGCTTAGCGCTTTACGATACGCAGTATTTT	CASSLALYDTQYF
TRBV7-2	TRBD1	TRBJ2-5	.	14	TGTGCCAGCAGCCCACTAGGGGGCAGGACGGCCCAGTACTTC	CASSPLGGRTAQYF
TRBV10-3	.	TRBJ1-6	.	13	TGTGCCATCAACCGGGACCAAGATTCACCCCTCCACTTT	CAINRDQDSPLHF
TRBV6-6	TRBD2	TRBJ2-1	.	15	TGTGCCAGCAGCCTACTAGCGGGACCCTTGGATGAGCAGTTCTTC	CASSLLAGPLDEQFF